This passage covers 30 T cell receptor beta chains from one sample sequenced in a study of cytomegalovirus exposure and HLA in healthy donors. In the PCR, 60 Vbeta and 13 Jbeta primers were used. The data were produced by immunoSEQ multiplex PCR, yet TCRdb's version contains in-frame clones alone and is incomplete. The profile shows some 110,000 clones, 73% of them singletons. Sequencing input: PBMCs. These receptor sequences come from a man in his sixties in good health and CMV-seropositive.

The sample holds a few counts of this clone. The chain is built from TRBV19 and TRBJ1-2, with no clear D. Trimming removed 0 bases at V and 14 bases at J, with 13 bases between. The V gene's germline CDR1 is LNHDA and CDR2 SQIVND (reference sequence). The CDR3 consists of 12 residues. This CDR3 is CASSIDRYGATF. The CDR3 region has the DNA TGTGCCAGTAGTATAGATCGCTACGGAGCGACCTTC.

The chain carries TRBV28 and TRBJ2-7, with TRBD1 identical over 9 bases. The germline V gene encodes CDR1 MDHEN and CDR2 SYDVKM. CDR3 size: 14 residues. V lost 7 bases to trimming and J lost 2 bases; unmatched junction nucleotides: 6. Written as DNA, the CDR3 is TGTGCCAGCAAGCGGGACAGGGTCACCTACGAGCAGTACTTC. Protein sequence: CASKRDRVTYEQYF.

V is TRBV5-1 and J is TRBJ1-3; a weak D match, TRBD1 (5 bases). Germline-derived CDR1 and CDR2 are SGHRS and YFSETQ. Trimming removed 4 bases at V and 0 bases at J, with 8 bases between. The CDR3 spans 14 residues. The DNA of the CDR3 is TGCGCCAGCAGCCCGGACATCTCTGGAAACACCATATATTTT. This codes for CASSPDISGNTIYF.

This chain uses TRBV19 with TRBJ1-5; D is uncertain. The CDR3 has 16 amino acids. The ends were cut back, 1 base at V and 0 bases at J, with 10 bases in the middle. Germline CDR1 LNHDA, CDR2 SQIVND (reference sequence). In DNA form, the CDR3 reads TGTGCCAGTAGTATAGTAGCGGTCTATAGCAATCAGCCCCAGCATTTT. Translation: CASSIVAVYSNQPQHF.

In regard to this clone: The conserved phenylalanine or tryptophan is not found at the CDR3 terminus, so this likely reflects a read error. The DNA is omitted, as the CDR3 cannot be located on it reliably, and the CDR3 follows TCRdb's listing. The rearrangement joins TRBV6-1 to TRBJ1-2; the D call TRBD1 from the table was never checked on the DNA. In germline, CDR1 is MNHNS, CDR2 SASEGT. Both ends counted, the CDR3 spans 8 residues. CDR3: CATSYDRA.

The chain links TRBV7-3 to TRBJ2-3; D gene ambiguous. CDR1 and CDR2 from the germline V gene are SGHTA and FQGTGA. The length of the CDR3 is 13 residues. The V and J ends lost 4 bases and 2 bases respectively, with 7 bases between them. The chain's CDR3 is CASSSRYTDTQYF. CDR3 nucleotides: TGTGCCAGCAGCTCCAGGTACACAGATACGCAGTATTTT.

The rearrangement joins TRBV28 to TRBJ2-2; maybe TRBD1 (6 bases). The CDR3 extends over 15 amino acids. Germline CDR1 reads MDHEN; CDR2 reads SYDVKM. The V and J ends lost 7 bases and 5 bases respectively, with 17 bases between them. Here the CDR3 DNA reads TGTGCCAGCATCACATTCAGGGGTGGTACCGGGGAGCTGTTTTTT. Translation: CASITFRGGTGELFF. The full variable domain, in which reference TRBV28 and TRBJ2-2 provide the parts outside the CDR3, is DVKVTQSSRYLVKRTGEKVFLECVQDMDHENMFWYRQDPGLGLRLIYFSYDVKMKEKGDIPEGYSVSREKKERFSLILESASTNQTSMYLCASITFRGGTGELFFGEGSRLTVL.

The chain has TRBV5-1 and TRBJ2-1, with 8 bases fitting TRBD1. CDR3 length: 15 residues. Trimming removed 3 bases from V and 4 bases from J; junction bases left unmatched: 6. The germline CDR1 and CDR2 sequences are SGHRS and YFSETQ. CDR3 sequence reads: CASSSQGARYNEQFF. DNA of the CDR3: TGCGCCAGCAGCTCCCAGGGGGCGCGTTACAATGAGCAGTTCTTC.

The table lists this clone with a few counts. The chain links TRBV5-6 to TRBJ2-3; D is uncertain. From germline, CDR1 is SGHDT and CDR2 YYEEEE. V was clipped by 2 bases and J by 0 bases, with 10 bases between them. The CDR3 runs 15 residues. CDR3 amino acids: CASSLTLTSTDTQYF. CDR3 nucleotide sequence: TGTGCCAGCAGCTTAACTTTAACTAGCACAGATACGCAGTATTTT.

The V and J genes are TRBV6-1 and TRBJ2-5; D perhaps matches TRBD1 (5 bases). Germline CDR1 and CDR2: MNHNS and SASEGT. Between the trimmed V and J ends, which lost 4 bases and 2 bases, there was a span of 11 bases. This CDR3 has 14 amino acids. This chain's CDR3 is CASSAQGRQETQYF. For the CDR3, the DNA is TGTGCCAGCAGTGCCCAGGGCAGACAAGAGACCCAGTACTTC.

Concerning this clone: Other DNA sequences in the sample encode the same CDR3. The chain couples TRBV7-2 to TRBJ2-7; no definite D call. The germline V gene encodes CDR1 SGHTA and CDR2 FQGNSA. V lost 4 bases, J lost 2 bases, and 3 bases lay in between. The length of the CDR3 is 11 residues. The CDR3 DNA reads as TGTGCCAGCAGCTCAGCCTACGAGCAGTACTTC. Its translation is CASSSAYEQYF.

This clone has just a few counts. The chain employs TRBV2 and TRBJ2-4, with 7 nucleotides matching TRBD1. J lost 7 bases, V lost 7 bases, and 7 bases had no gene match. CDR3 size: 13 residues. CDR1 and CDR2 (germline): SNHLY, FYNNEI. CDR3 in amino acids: CASTPGQVNIQYF. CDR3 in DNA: TGTGCCAGCACGCCAGGACAGGTCAACATTCAGTACTTC.

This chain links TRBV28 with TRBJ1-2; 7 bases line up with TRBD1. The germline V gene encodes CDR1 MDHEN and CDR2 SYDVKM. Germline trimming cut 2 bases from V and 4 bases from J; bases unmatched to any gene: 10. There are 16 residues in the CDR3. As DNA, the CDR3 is TGTGCCAGCAGTTTAGGTCAGGGGGAGGCCTTCTATGGCTACACCTTC. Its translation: CASSLGQGEAFYGYTF.

This CDR3 is CASSLEIPQGGPQHF. CDR3 nucleotide sequence: TGTGCCAGCAGTCTCGAGATTCCCCAGGGGGGGCCCCAGCATTTT. V gene TRBV2 combines with J gene TRBJ1-5, with 7 bases matching TRBD1. Germline trimming cut 5 bases from V and 9 bases from J; bases unmatched to any gene: 13. The germline V gene encodes CDR1 SNHLY and CDR2 FYNNEI. There are 15 residues in the CDR3.

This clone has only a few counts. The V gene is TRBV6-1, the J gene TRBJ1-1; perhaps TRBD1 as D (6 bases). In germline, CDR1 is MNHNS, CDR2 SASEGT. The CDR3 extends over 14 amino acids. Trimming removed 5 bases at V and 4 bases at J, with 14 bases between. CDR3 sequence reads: CASSRSRGGTEAFF. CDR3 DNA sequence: TGTGCCAGCAGTCGTTCTAGGGGGGGCACTGAAGCTTTCTTT.

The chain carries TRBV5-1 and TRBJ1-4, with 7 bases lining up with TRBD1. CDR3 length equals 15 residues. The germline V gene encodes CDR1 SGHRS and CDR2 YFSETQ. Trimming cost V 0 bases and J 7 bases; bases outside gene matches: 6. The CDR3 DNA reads TGCGCCAGCAGCTTGGCCTTGGCAGGGGGTGAAAAACTGTTTTTT. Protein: CASSLALAGGEKLFF.

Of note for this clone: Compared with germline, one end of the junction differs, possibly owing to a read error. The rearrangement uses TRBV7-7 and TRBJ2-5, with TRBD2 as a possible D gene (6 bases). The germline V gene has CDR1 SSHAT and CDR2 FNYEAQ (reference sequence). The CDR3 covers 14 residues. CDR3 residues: CASSPGLTQETQYF. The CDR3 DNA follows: TGTGCTAGCAGCCCCGGACTAACCCAAGAGACCCAGTACTTC.

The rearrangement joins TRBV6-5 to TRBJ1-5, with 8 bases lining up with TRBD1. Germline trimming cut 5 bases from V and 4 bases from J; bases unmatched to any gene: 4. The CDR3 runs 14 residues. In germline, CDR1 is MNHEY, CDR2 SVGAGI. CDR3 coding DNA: TGTGCCAGCAGTGACACAGGGGGGAATCAGCCCCAGCATTTT. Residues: CASSDTGGNQPQHF.

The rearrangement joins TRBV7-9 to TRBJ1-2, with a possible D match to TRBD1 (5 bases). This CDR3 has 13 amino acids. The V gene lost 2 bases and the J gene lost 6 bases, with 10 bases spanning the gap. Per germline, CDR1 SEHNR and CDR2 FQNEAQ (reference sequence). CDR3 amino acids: CASSLSGLDGYTF. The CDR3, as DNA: TGTGCCAGCAGCTTATCAGGGCTGGATGGCTACACCTTC.

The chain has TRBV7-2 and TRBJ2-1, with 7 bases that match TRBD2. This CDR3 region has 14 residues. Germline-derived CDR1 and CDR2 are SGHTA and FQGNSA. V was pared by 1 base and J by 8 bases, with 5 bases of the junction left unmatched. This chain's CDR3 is CASSLGGGKYEQFF. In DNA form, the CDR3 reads TGTGCCAGCAGCTTAGGGGGGGGGAAATATGAGCAGTTCTTC. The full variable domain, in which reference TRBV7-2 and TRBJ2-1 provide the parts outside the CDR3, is GAGVSQSPSNKVTEKGKDVELRCDPISGHTALYWYRQSLGQGLEFLIYFQGNSAPDKSGLPSDRFSAERTGGSVSTLTIQRTQQEDSAVYLCASSLGGGKYEQFFGPGTRLTVL.

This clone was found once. CDR3 nucleotides: TGTGCCAGCAGCTACATACAGGGGAATAATTCACCCCTCCACTTT. It yields the protein CASSYIQGNNSPLHF. The V call is TRBV7-9, the J call TRBJ1-6, with 7 positions matching TRBD1. After removal of 4 bases from V and 5 bases from J, the junction contained 5 bases not matched to a gene. Looked up from germline, CDR1 is SEHNR and CDR2 is FQNEAQ (reference sequence). The CDR3 spans 15 residues.

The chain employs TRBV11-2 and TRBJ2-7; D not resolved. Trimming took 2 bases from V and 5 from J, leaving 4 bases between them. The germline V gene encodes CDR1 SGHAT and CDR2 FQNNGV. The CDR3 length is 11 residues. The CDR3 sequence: CASSLIDEQYF. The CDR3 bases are TGTGCCAGCAGCTTAATCGACGAGCAGTACTTC.

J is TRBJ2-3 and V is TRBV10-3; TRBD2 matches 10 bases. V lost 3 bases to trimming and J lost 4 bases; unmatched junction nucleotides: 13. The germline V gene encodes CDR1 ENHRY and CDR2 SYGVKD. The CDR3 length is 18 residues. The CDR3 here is CAISDSSGGWSSPDTQYF. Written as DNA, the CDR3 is TGTGCCATCAGTGATTCTAGCGGGGGCTGGTCTAGCCCAGATACGCAGTATTTT.

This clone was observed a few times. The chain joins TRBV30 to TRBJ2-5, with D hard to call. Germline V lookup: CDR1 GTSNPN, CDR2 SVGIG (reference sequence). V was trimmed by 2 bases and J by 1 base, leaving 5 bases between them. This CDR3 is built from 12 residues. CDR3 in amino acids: CAWSIGQETQYF. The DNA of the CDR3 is TGTGCCTGGAGTATCGGCCAAGAGACCCAGTACTTC.

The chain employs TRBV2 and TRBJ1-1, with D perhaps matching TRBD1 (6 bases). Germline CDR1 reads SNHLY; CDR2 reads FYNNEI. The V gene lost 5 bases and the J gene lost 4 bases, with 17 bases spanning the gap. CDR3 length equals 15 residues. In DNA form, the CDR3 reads TGTGCCAGCAGTCACACCGCCCAGGGGTCCACTGAAGCTTTCTTT. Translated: CASSHTAQGSTEAFF.

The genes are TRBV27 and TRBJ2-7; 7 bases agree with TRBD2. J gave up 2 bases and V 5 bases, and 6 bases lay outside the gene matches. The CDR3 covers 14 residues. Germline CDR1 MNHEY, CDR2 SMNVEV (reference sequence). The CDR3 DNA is TGTGCCAGCAGTAGGAGGGAGGGCGCCTACGAGCAGTACTTC. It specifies CASSRREGAYEQYF.

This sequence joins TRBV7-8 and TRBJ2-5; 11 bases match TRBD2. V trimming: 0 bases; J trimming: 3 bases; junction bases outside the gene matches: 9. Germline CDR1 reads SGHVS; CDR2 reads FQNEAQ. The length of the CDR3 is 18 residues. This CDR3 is CASSLAMLAGGQKETQYF. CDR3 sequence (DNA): TGTGCCAGCAGCTTAGCGATGCTAGCGGGGGGACAAAAAGAGACCCAGTACTTC. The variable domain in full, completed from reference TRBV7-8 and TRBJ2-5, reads GAGVSQSPRYKVAKRGQDVALRCDPISGHVSLFWYQQALGQGPEFLTYFQNEAQLDKSGLPSDRFFAERPEGSVSTLKIQRTQQEDSAVYLCASSLAMLAGGQKETQYFGPGTRLLVL.

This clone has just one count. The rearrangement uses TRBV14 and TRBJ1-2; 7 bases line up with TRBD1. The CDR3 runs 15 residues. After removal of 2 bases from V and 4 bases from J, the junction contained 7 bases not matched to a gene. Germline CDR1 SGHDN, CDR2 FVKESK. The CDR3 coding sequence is TGTGCCAGCAGCCAAAGCCGGGACAGTCTCTATGGCTACACCTTC. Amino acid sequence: CASSQSRDSLYGYTF. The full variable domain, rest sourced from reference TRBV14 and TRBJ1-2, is EAGVTQFPSHSVIEKGQTVTLRCDPISGHDNLYWYRRVMGKEIKFLLHFVKESKQDESGMPNNRFLAERTGGTYSTLKVQPAELEDSGVYFCASSQSRDSLYGYTFGSGTRLTVV.

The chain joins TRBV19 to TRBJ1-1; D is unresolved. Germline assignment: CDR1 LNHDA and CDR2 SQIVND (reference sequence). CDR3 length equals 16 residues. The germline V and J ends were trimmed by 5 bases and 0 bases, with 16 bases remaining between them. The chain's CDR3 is CASSLSVGGMNTEAFF. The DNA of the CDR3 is TGTGCCAGTAGTCTAAGCGTTGGAGGAATGAACACTGAAGCTTTCTTT.

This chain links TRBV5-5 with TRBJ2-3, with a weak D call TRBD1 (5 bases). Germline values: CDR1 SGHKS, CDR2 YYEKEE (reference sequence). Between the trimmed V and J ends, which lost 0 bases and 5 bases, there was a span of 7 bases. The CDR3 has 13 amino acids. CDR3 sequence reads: CASSLAGIDTQYF. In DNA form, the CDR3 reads TGTGCCAGCAGCTTGGCAGGGATAGATACGCAGTATTTT.